A single sample is the source of the 13 T cell receptor beta chains below, sequenced in a study of vaccination and CD4 T cells after COVID-19. No antigens are known for them. Once obtained from cultured CD4+ T cells, the DNA was sequenced using the Oncomine TCR Beta short-read assay. TCRdb reprocessed the PCR reads via MiXCR and lists one record per CDR3 protein. The repertoire includes about 19,000 distinct CDR3 sequences, around 33% of them detected once, and around 14% sits in the top ten. Described treatment: roughly ten-day PBMC culture with coronavirus spike peptide pools or control peptides (ViraFEST assay). Input material: cultured CD4+ T cells from blood. The receptors stem from a human donor with COVID-19.

The J gene is TRBJ2-1, the V gene TRBV6-5; possibly TRBD1 for D (5 bases). With 3 bases removed from V and 1 base from J, the gap between germline ends came to 7 bases. Germline assignment: CDR1 MNHEY and CDR2 SVGAGI. The CDR3 sequence is 14 residues long. This CDR3 reads CASSYPGSYNEQFF. CDR3 nucleotide sequence: TGTGCCAGCAGTTATCCAGGGTCCTACAATGAGCAGTTCTTC.

This clonotype has only a few counts. The chain is built from TRBV7-9 and TRBJ2-3; 7 bases map to TRBD2. The CDR3 is 12 amino acids. Unmatched junction bases numbered 6, after V lost 8 bases and J lost 7 bases. Germline CDR1 reads SEHNR; CDR2 reads FQNEAQ (reference sequence). CDR3 loop: CASGGRANTQYF. In DNA form, the CDR3 reads TGTGCCAGCGGAGGGAGGGCAAATACGCAGTATTTT. Combining the CDR3 with reference TRBV7-9 and TRBJ2-3 gives the whole variable domain DTGVSQNPRHKITKRGQNVTFRCDPISEHNRLYWYRQTLGQGPEFLTYFQNEAQLEKSRLLSDRFSAERPKGSFSTLEIQRTEQGDSAMYLCASGGRANTQYFGPGTRLTVL.

The chain employs TRBV20-1 and TRBJ1-2; D ambiguous. The CDR3 loop spans 15 amino acids. Germline V CDR1 and CDR2: DFQATT, SNEGSKA (reference sequence). The ends were cut back, 1 base at V and 2 bases at J, with 14 bases in the middle. The CDR3 spells CSARVTGQMNYGYTF. The CDR3 bases are TGCAGTGCTAGAGTCACGGGTCAGATGAACTATGGCTACACCTTC.

This clonotype was observed a few times. This chain links TRBV11-2 with TRBJ2-2; 10 bases align to TRBD2. The CDR3 extends over 18 amino acids. Germline CDR1 and CDR2: SGHAT and FQNNGV. The ends lost 0 bases at V and 5 bases at J; junction bases unmatched: 9. The chain's CDR3 is CASSLDRGSGGLTGELFF. DNA for the CDR3: TGTGCCAGCAGCTTAGATCGGGGTAGCGGGGGGTTGACCGGGGAGCTGTTTTTT.

This clonotype was detected only a few times. J is TRBJ2-1 and V is TRBV30, with no clear D. The CDR3 extends over 15 amino acids. V was shortened by 3 bases and J by 2 bases, with 14 bases between the two germline ends. Germline values: CDR1 GTSNPN, CDR2 SVGIG (reference sequence). CDR3 protein: CAWSPGGRTYNEQFF. The CDR3 DNA sequence: TGTGCCTGGAGCCCGGGTGGAAGGACCTACAATGAGCAGTTCTTC.

The chain combines TRBV2 with TRBJ1-3; no clear D gene. The CDR3 extends over 14 amino acids. The V and J ends lost 8 bases and 0 bases respectively, with 11 bases between them. Germline V gene data show CDR1 as SNHLY and CDR2 as FYNNEI. For the CDR3, the DNA is TGTGCCAGCTCGCCCGGACGCTCTGGAAACACCATATATTTT. Residues: CASSPGRSGNTIYF. The full variable domain, completed using reference TRBV2 and TRBJ1-3, is EPEVTQTPSHQVTQMGQEVILRCVPISNHLYFYWYRQILGQKVEFLVSFYNNEISEKSEIFDDQFSVERPDGSNFTLKIRSTKLEDSAMYFCASSPGRSGNTIYFGEGSWLTVV.

V usage is TRBV12-3 or TRBV12-4 and J usage is TRBJ1-4; 8 bases agree with TRBD1. The CDR3 is made up of 16 amino acids. V was clipped by 1 base and J by 8 bases; unmatched bases: 9. In DNA, the CDR3 is TGTGCCAGCAGTTTAGGGACACAGGGGGGAGGAGAAAAACTGTTTTTT. Protein sequence: CASSLGTQGGGEKLFF.

The chain recombines TRBV19 with TRBJ1-2, with 8 positions matching TRBD1. The V gene's germline CDR1 is LNHDA and CDR2 SQIVND (reference sequence). The CDR3 extends over 15 amino acids. V lost 8 bases and J lost 5; bases outside the gene matches: 13. The CDR3 sequence is CASLGQDLFGYGYTF. DNA for the CDR3: TGTGCCAGTCTGGGACAGGACCTCTTTGGGTATGGCTACACCTTC.

V and J are TRBV7-8 and TRBJ2-1; no reliable D call. Germline V gene data show CDR1 as SGHVS and CDR2 as FQNEAQ. Trimming shortened V by 1 base and J by 3 bases, and 16 bases separated the two germline ends. The CDR3 runs 17 residues. The CDR3 DNA follows: TGTGCCAGCAGCTTAGACTCAACCCTCCGCATCTACAATGAGCAGTTCTTC. The encoded protein is CASSLDSTLRIYNEQFF.

This clonotype has more than one count but fewer than ten. J is TRBJ1-1 and V is TRBV11-2, with a weak D call TRBD1 (5 bases). This CDR3 contains 13 residues. Trimming removed 5 bases at V and 1 base at J, with 8 bases between. Germline lookup yields CDR1 SGHAT and CDR2 FQNNGV. The CDR3 region is CASSPDKNTEAFF. The CDR3, as DNA: TGTGCCAGCAGCCCGGACAAGAACACTGAAGCTTTCTTT. Based on the CDR3 plus reference TRBV11-2 and TRBJ1-1, the full variable domain is EAGVAQSPRYKIIEKRQSVAFWCNPISGHATLYWYQQILGQGPKLLIQFQNNGVVDDSQLPKDRFSAERLKGVDSTLKIQPAKLEDSAVYLCASSPDKNTEAFFGQGTRLTVV.

This sequence joins TRBV19 and TRBJ2-7; 7 bases are a match to TRBD2. This CDR3 contains 15 residues. Germline V gene data show CDR1 as LNHDA and CDR2 as SQIVND (reference sequence). After removal of 9 bases from V and 0 bases from J, the junction contained 11 bases not matched to a gene. This chain's CDR3 is CASREAGRLSYEQYF. CDR3 in DNA: TGTGCCAGCCGAGAAGCGGGGCGCCTCTCCTACGAGCAGTACTTC. The entire variable domain, with the rest obtained from reference TRBV19 and TRBJ2-7, is as follows: DGGITQSPKYLFRKEGQNVTLSCEQNLNHDAMYWYRQDPGQGLRLIYYSQIVNDFQKGDIAEGYSVSREKKESFPLTVTSAQKNPTAFYLCASREAGRLSYEQYFGPGTRLTVT.

This CDR3 reads CASSPTGITEAFF. The CDR3 DNA reads as TGTGCCAGCAGCCCTACCGGCATCACTGAAGCTTTCTTT. The chain combines TRBV11-3 with TRBJ1-1; D is unclear. This CDR3 has 13 amino acids. Germline V gene lookup returns CDR1 SGHNT and CDR2 YENEEA. V gave up 5 bases and J gave up 4 bases, with 11 bases separating them.

The CDR3 DNA is TGTGCCATCAGGGGGGACAATTACAATGAGCAGTTCTTC. Translating gives CAIRGDNYNEQFF. The chain carries TRBV10-3 and TRBJ2-1, with TRBD1 as a possible D gene (6 bases). V lost 6 bases and J lost 4, with 10 bases in between. The CDR3 runs to 13 residues. Per germline, CDR1 ENHRY and CDR2 SYGVKD.